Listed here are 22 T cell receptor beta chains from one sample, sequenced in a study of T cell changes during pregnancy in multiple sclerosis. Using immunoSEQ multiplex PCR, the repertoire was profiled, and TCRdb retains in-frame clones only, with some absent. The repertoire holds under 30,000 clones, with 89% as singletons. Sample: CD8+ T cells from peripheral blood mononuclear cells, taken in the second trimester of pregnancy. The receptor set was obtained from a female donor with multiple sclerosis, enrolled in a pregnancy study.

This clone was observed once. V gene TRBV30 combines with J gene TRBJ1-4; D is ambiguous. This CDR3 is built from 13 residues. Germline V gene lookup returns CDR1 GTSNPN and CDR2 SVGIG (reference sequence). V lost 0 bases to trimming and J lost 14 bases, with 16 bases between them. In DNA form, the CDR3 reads TGTGCCTGGAGTGTAGGGTCCGCGGGCGGGCTGTTTTTT. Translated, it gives CAWSVGSAGGLFF.

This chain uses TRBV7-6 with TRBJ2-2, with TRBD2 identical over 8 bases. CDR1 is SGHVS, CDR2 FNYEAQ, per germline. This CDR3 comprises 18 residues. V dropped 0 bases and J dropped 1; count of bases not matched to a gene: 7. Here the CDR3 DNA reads TGTGCCAGCAGCTTAGCATTTAGCGGGGTTGGGAACACCGGGGAGCTGTTTTTT. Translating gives CASSLAFSGVGNTGELFF.

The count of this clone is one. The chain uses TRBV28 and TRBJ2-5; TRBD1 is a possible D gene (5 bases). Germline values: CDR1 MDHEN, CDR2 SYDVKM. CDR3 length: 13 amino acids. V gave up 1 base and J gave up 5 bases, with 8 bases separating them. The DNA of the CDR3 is TGTGCCAGCAGTTTATCAGGGTTCGAGACCCAGTACTTC. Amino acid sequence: CASSLSGFETQYF.

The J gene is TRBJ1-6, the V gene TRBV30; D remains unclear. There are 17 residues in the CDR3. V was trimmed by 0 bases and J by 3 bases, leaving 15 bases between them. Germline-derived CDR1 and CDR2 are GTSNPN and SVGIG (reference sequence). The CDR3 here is CAWSVGVGSVYNSPLHF. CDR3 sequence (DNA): TGTGCCTGGAGTGTTGGCGTAGGGAGCGTCTATAATTCACCCCTCCACTTT. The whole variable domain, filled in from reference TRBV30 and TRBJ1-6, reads SQTIHQWPATLVQPVGSPLSLECTVEGTSNPNLYWYRQAAGRGLQLLFYSVGIGQISSEVPQNLSASRPQDRQFILSSKKLLLSDSGFYLCAWSVGVGSVYNSPLHFGNGTRLTVT.

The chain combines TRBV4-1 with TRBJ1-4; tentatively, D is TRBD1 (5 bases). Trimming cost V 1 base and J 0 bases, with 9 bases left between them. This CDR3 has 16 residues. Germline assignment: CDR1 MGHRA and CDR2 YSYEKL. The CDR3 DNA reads TGCGCCAGCAGCCAAGGAATGACAGCAACTAATGAAAAACTGTTTTTT. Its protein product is CASSQGMTATNEKLFF.

The CDR3 region is CASGTSGGEGTQYF. The DNA for the CDR3 is TGTGCCAGCGGGACTAGCGGGGGCGAAGGGACCCAGTACTTC. This chain uses TRBV6-6 with TRBJ2-5; TRBD2 matches at 14 bases. CDR1 is MNHNY and CDR2 is SVGAGI in the germline V gene (reference sequence). With 8 bases clipped from V and 7 bases from J, the junction kept 6 bases outside the gene matches. The CDR3 extends over 14 amino acids.

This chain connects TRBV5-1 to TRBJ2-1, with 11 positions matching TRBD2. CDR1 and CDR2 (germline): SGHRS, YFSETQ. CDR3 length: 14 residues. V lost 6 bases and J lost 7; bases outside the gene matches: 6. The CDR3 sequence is CASNLAGGPNEQFF. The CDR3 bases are TGCGCCAGCAACCTAGCGGGAGGTCCGAATGAGCAGTTCTTC.

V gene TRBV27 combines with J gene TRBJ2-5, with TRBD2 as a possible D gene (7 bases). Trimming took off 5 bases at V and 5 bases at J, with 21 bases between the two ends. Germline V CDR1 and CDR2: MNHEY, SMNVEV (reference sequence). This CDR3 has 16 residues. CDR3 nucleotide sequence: TGTGCCAGCAGTCTATGGGGGGGGCAGGGGCTGGAGACCCAGTACTTC. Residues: CASSLWGGQGLETQYF.

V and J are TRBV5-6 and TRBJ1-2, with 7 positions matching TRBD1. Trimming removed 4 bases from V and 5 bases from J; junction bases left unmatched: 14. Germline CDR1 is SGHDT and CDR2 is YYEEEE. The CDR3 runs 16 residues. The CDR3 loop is CASSNYRKTGLYGYTF. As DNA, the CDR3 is TGTGCCAGCAGCAATTATAGAAAGACAGGGTTGTATGGCTACACCTTC.

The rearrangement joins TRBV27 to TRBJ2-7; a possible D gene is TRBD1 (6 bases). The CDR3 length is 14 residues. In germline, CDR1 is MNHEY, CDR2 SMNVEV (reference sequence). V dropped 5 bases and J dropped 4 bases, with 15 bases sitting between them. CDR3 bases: TGTGCCAGCAGTCTAACGCCTAGGGGGTACGAGCAGTACTTC. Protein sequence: CASSLTPRGYEQYF.

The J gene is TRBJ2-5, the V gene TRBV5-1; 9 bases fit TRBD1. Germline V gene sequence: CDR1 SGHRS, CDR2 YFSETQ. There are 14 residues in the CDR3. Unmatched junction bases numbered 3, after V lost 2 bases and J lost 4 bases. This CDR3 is CASSLGQGRETQYF. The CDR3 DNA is TGCGCCAGCAGCTTAGGACAGGGGCGAGAGACCCAGTACTTC.

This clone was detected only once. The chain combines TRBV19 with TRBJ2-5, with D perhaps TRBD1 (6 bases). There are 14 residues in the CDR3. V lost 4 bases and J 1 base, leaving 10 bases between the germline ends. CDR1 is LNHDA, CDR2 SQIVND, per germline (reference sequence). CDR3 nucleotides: TGTGCCAGTAGTACACGACAGGTCCAAGAGACCCAGTACTTC. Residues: CASSTRQVQETQYF.

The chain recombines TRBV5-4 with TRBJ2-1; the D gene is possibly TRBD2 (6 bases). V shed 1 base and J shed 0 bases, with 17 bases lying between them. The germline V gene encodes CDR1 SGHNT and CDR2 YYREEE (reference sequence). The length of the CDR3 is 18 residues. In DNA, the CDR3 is TGTGCCAGCAGCTTGAATATTGCGGGGCTAAGCTCCTACAATGAGCAGTTCTTC. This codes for CASSLNIAGLSSYNEQFF.

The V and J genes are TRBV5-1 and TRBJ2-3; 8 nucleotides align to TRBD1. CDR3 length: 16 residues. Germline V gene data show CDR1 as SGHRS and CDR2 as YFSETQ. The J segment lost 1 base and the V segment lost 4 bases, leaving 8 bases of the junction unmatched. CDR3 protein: CASSASRTGRTDTQYF. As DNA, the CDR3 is TGCGCCAGCAGCGCTAGCCGGACAGGGCGCACAGATACGCAGTATTTT.

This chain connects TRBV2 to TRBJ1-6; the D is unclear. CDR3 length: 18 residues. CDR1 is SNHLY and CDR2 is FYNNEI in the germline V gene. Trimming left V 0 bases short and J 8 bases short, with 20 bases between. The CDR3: CASSEALLGLAWDSPLHF. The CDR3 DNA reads TGTGCCAGCAGTGAAGCGCTTCTGGGCCTCGCCTGGGATTCACCCCTCCACTTT.

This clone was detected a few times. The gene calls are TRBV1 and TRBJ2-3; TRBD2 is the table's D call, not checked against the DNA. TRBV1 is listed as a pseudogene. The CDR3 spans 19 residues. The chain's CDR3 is CTSSQDEGNGGGTTDTQYF. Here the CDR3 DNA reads TGCACCAGCAGCCAAGACGAGGGTAATGGCGGGGGGACCACAGATACGCAGTATTTT.

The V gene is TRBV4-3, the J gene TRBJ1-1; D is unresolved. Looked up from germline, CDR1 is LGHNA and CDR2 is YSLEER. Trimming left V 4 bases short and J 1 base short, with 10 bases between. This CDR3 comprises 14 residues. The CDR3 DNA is TGCGCCAGCAGCCTCGGGGAGGGGAACACTGAAGCTTTCTTT. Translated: CASSLGEGNTEAFF.

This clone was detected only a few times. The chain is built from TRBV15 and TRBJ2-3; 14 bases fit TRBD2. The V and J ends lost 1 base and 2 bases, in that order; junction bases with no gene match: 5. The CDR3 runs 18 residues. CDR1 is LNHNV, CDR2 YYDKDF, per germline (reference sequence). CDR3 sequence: CATSRGLAGGPNTDTQYF. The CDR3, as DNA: TGTGCCACCAGCAGAGGACTAGCGGGAGGGCCTAACACAGATACGCAGTATTTT.

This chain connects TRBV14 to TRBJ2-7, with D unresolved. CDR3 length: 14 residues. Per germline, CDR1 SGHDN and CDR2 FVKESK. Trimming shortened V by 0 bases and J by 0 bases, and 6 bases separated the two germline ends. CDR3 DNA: TGTGCCAGCAGCCAAGATAGAGGCTCCTACGAGCAGTACTTC. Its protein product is CASSQDRGSYEQYF.

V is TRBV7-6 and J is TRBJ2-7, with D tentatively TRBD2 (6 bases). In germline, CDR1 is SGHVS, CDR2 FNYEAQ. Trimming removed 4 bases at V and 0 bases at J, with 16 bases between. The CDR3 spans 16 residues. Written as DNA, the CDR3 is TGTGCCAGCAGCTCCGGCGGGACGGATAGCTCCTACGAGCAGTACTTC. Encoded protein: CASSSGGTDSSYEQYF.

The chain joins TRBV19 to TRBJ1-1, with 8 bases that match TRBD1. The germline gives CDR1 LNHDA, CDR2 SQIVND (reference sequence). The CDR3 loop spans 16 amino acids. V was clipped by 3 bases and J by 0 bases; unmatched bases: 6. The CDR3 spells CASSISGTGMNTEAFF. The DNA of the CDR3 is TGTGCCAGTAGTATTTCCGGGACAGGTATGAACACTGAAGCTTTCTTT.

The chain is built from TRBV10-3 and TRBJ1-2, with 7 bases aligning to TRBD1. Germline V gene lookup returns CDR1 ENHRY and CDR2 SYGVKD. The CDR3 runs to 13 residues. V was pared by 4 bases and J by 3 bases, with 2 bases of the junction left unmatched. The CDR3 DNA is TGTGCCATCAGTGTACAGGGGTACTATGGCTACACCTTC. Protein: CAISVQGYYGYTF.